These T cell receptor beta chains were read from a single sample in a study of blood T cells in healthy people across ages. In TCRdb, the 5' RACE reads were re-called with MiXCR into one record per CDR3 protein. Seen here are some 700,000 distinct CDR3 sequences, roughly 45% observed once, and the top ten hold 20% to 25%. The sample comprised blood. These TCRs come from a woman aged 60-70 years in good health. The CDR3 runs from the conserved cysteine through the conserved F or W. The order of the fields is CDR3 protein, V gene.

CASSQDPDRGYISYGYTF	TRBV4-3
CSATLSIGGNRGNQPQHF	TRBV20-1
CASSYVRGLLSYEQYF	TRBV6-2/TRBV6-3
CASSPTGTEGYEQYF	TRBV4-2
CASSSGGQGHEKLFF	TRBV7-2
CASSPLGGSPQETQYF	TRBV5-5
CASQEGGGSTEAFF	TRBV7-8
CASSYSQGRWDNEQYF	TRBV6-5
CASSSGLDPDTQYF	TRBV7-3
CASSQEPGGAYEQYF	TRBV3-1
CASSLLADTQYF	TRBV11-2
CASRRLRRGFTDTQYF	TRBV27
CSARVGSGTVTDTQYF	TRBV20-1
CATREPGPAKNIQYF	TRBV6-6
CAIAGTAHTEAFF	TRBV10-3
CSARVPWGVGDGYTF	TRBV20-1
CSANPAGESTDTQYF	TRBV20-1
CASSFLSSGQPQHF	TRBV7-9
CASSKDRYYEQYF	TRBV12-3/TRBV12-4
CSAGSGGTEAFF	TRBV20-1